The rows below give T cell receptor beta chains drawn from one sample of a study of follicular helper T cells after annual influenza vaccination. This table comes from immunoSEQ multiplex PCR, and its TCRdb copy is limited to in-frame clones, with some not included. The repertoire holds approximately 11,000 clones, roughly 80% seen once, with around 0.89% in the top ten. This material consisted of CXCR5- memory CD4+ T cells sorted from blood, taken 6 weeks after influenza vaccination. Receptors were obtained from an adult who received the influenza vaccine. Each CDR3 is given with its conserved first and last residue. The order of the fields is clone size, D gene, V gene, J gene, CDR3 DNA, CDR3 protein. A D gene is named only where the DNA matches it firmly. The size field is filled for only some rows; it gives once, few, many or a size class.

NA	TRBD1	TRBV27	TRBJ2-1	TGTGCCAGCAGTGTGGGACAGGGTCCCAGGGGGGGTGAGCAGTTCTTC	CASSVGQGPRGGEQFF
NA	TRBD1	TRBV19	TRBJ2-7	TGTGCCAGTAGTATTTCAGGGACAGGGACCTACGAGCAGTACTTC	CASSISGTGTYEQYF
NA	NA	TRBV4-1	TRBJ1-6	TGCGCCAGCCGCCCTCGTGCCAGCTCCTATAATTCACCCCTCCACTTT	CASRPRASSYNSPLHF
NA	TRBD1	TRBV6-5	TRBJ1-2	TGTGCCAGCAGTTACTCGACGGACAGGGATAGCTACACCTTC	CASSYSTDRDSYTF
NA	TRBD1	TRBV10-3	TRBJ1-3	TGTGCCGTGGGACAGGGGGACGCTGGAAACACCATATATTTT	CAVGQGDAGNTIYF
few	NA	TRBV27	TRBJ2-7	TGTGCCAGCAGTTTATCCGGGGCTCGATACGAGCAGTACTTC	CASSLSGARYEQYF
NA	TRBD2	TRBV25-1	TRBJ2-2	TGTGCCAGCAGGGCTAGCGGGGGGCTCGGGGAGCTGTTTTTT	CASRASGGLGELFF
NA	TRBD1	TRBV11-3	TRBJ1-2	TGTGCCAGCAGCTTAGAACAAGCCGGGACAGGGTCTAACTATGGCTACACCTTC	CASSLEQAGTGSNYGYTF
NA	TRBD2	TRBV2	TRBJ2-5	TGTGCCAGCAGTGGGCGGGGGGGCAGAGAGACCCAGTACTTC	CASSGRGGRETQYF
NA	TRBD1	TRBV7-3	TRBJ1-4	TGTGCCAGCAGCTTAATAGGGGGCCGCGCGACAGGGGGCATTGAAAAACTGTTTTTT	CASSLIGGRATGGIEKLFF
few	NA	TRBV7-9	TRBJ1-2	TGTGCCAGCAGCACGGAAAACTATGGCTACACCTTC	CASSTENYGYTF
NA	NA	TRBV6-5	TRBJ1-2	TGTGCCAGCAGTCTTGACACCGGAAACTATGGCTACACCTTC	CASSLDTGNYGYTF
NA	NA	TRBV5-1	TRBJ2-3	TGCGCCAGCAGCGAGGGTGGGGCAGATACGCAGTATTTT	CASSEGGADTQYF
once	TRBD1	TRBV9	TRBJ1-4	TGTGCCAGCAGCGAACAGGGGGCCGGGGAAAAACTGTTTTTT	CASSEQGAGEKLFF
NA	TRBD1	TRBV5-6	TRBJ1-4	TGTGCCAGCAGGGAAACCGGGACAGGGGGCGGAGGTGAAAAACTGTTTTTT	CASRETGTGGGGEKLFF